These 17 T cell receptor beta chains were sequenced from one sample in a study of CD8 T cells in ankylosing spondylitis. Notes on the study in general: A TCR beta motif of about 8 highly homologous variants seemed to mark ankylosing spondylitis blood.

One entry per CDR3 protein, called by TCRdb with MiXCR from the 5' RACE reads. The data hold about 210,000 distinct CDR3 sequences, with approximately 7.4% observed a single time. For these receptors, no antigen is known. Sequenced: blood, either unsorted or a sorted T cell fraction (not recorded which). The receptors originated from a male donor with ankylosing spondylitis.

The chain joins TRBV6-5 to TRBJ2-2; 11 nucleotides agree with TRBD1. The CDR3 is made up of 18 amino acids. The V gene end was trimmed by 4 bases and the J gene end by 6 bases; junction bases not matched to a gene: 13. Germline V gene data show CDR1 as MNHEY and CDR2 as SVGAGI. CDR3 sequence (DNA): TGTGCCAGCAGTTTGCCGGGACAGGGGGAAGGGATGGCCGGGGAGCTGTTTTTT. Translated: CASSLPGQGEGMAGELFF.

The table lists this clonotype with many counts. The chain couples TRBV29-1 to TRBJ2-7; 9 bases are shared with TRBD2. V gave up 4 bases and J gave up 3 bases; unmatched junction bases: 7. The CDR3 is made up of 14 amino acids. Germline V lookup: CDR1 SQVTM, CDR2 ANQGSEA. Here the CDR3 reads CSVGQTSGYYEQYF. The CDR3 bases are TGCAGCGTTGGTCAGACTAGCGGTTACTACGAGCAGTACTTC.

This clonotype came up many times. One end of the junction varies from germline; a read error may be responsible. This sequence joins TRBV7-7 and TRBJ2-2; 10 positions match TRBD2. The CDR3 extends over 18 amino acids. CDR1 is SSHAT, CDR2 FNYEAQ, per germline (reference sequence). The CDR3 loop is CASKWRSAGGPKAGELFF. DNA for the CDR3: TGTGCTAGCAAATGGAGGTCAGCGGGAGGGCCAAAGGCCGGGGAGCTGTTTTTT.

The V and J genes are TRBV6-2 or TRBV6-3 and TRBJ2-1; TRBD2 agrees at 7 bases. The ends lost 6 bases at V and 1 base at J; junction bases unmatched: 9. CDR1 is MNHEY and CDR2 is SVGEGT in the germline V gene. The CDR3 is 16 amino acids. In DNA form, the CDR3 reads TGTGCCAGCAGCACCCTAGCGGCTAATTCCTACAATGAGCAGTTCTTC. Translated, it gives CASSTLAANSYNEQFF.

The rearrangement uses TRBV2 and TRBJ2-2, with D unresolved. Per germline, CDR1 SNHLY and CDR2 FYNNEI. V lost 9 bases to trimming and J lost 1 base, with 15 bases between them. This CDR3 is built from 15 residues. CDR3: CARGSWRENTGELFF. The CDR3 nucleotides are TGTGCCAGGGGTTCGTGGAGAGAGAACACCGGGGAGCTGTTTTTT. Using reference TRBV2 and TRBJ2-2 for the parts outside the CDR3, the full variable domain is EPEVTQTPSHQVTQMGQEVILRCVPISNHLYFYWYRQILGQKVEFLVSFYNNEISEKSEIFDDQFSVERPDGSNFTLKIRSTKLEDSAMYFCARGSWRENTGELFFGEGSRLTVL.

In this sample, this clonotype turned up many times. This chain uses TRBV4-2 with TRBJ2-3; maybe TRBD1 (6 bases). The CDR3 has 16 amino acids. V lost 0 bases and J 0 bases, leaving 10 bases between the germline ends. Germline-derived CDR1 and CDR2 are LGHNA and YNFKEQ. DNA for the CDR3: TGTGCCAGCAGCCAAGAGGGACACCAAAGCACAGATACGCAGTATTTT. Protein: CASSQEGHQSTDTQYF.

This clonotype was counted many times. This chain connects TRBV12-3 or TRBV12-4 to TRBJ2-2; D not resolved. The germline V and J ends were trimmed by 7 bases and 6 bases, with 12 bases remaining between them. The CDR3 is 13 residues long. This CDR3 is CASTKVGAGELFF. In DNA form, the CDR3 reads TGTGCCAGCACAAAAGTGGGCGCCGGGGAGCTGTTTTTT.

This clonotype was seen repeatedly, ten times or more. CDR3 bases: TGCGCCAGCAGCCAAGTTCTGCGAGACAGGGTAGGTCAGCCCCAGCATTTT. Residues: CASSQVLRDRVGQPQHF. This chain uses TRBV4-1 with TRBJ1-5, with 7 bases matching TRBD1. Trimming at V came to 1 base and at J to 6 bases, leaving 12 bases not matched to a gene. From germline, CDR1 is MGHRA and CDR2 YSYEKL. The CDR3 has 17 residues.

The sample holds many counts of this clonotype. The chain recombines TRBV15 with TRBJ1-3; D unresolved. The CDR3 length is 15 residues. V shed 2 bases and J shed 4 bases, with 12 bases lying between them. Germline CDR1 is LNHNV and CDR2 is YYDKDF (reference sequence). CDR3 in amino acids: CATSRPGSRGNTIYF. CDR3 in DNA: TGTGCCACCAGCAGACCGGGCTCCAGGGGAAACACCATATATTTT.

This clonotype was found many times. The V call is TRBV2, the J call TRBJ1-5, with TRBD1 matching over 7 bases. J was trimmed by 4 bases and V by 4 bases; bases with no gene match: 1. Germline V CDR1 and CDR2: SNHLY, FYNNEI. The CDR3 has 13 residues. CDR3 sequence reads: CASSGTGNQPQHF. CDR3 nucleotides: TGTGCCAGCAGTGGGACAGGTAATCAGCCCCAGCATTTT. The complete variable domain, with remaining parts taken from reference TRBV2 and TRBJ1-5, reads EPEVTQTPSHQVTQMGQEVILRCVPISNHLYFYWYRQILGQKVEFLVSFYNNEISEKSEIFDDQFSVERPDGSNFTLKIRSTKLEDSAMYFCASSGTGNQPQHFGDGTRLSIL.

This clonotype was detected a few times. The chain links TRBV11-2 to TRBJ2-5, with D possibly being TRBD2 (5 bases). V shed 2 bases and J shed 5 bases, with 9 bases lying between them. There are 13 residues in the CDR3. CDR1 is SGHAT, CDR2 FQNNGV, per germline. CDR3 amino acids: CASSLWGVETQYF. CDR3 bases: TGTGCCAGCAGCTTATGGGGAGTGGAGACCCAGTACTTC.

Turning to this clonotype: Given a much more abundant clone one base away, this may be a read error. This chain joins TRBV4-3 and TRBJ2-2; 8 bases are a match to TRBD1. The CDR3 contains 16 residues. CDR1 and CDR2 from the germline V gene are LGHNA and YSLEER. This CDR3 is CSSSQDTGGPTGELFF. The CDR3 nucleotides are TGCTCCAGCAGCCAAGATACAGGGGGTCCTACTGGGGAGCTGTTTTTT.

This clonotype was seen repeatedly, ten times or more. V and J are TRBV6-2 or TRBV6-3 and TRBJ1-2; D remains unclear. The CDR3 loop spans 14 amino acids. Germline loops: CDR1 MNHEY, CDR2 SVGEGT. V was clipped by 4 bases and J by 2 bases, with 11 bases between them. The CDR3 DNA is TGTGCCAGCAGTTCCCCCGGACGGAACTATGGCTACACCTTC. This translates into CASSSPGRNYGYTF.

This clonotype was detected a few times. The chain combines TRBV11-2 with TRBJ2-7, with 7 bases aligning to TRBD2. CDR3 length equals 15 residues. CDR1 is SGHAT and CDR2 is FQNNGV in the germline V gene. The V segment lost 0 bases and the J segment 7 bases; nucleotides outside the gene matches: 9. DNA for the CDR3: TGTGCCAGCAGCTTAGACCACAGGTCGGGGGGAGAGCAGTACTTC. Its translation is CASSLDHRSGGEQYF.

Many counts were recorded for this clonotype. The V call is TRBV12-3 or TRBV12-4, the J call TRBJ2-2; D could derive from TRBD1 or TRBD2 (5 bases each). The CDR3 runs 13 residues. V was cut by 6 bases and J by 9 bases, with 14 bases left in between. Here the CDR3 reads CASSPGPIRELFF. Written as DNA, the CDR3 is TGTGCCAGCAGCCCGGGACCTATAAGGGAGCTGTTTTTT.

This clonotype was seen repeatedly, ten times or more. The chain joins TRBV6-1 to TRBJ2-1; possibly TRBD2 for D (6 bases). CDR3 length: 16 amino acids. The germline V gene has CDR1 MNHNS and CDR2 SASEGT. V was shortened by 5 bases and J by 3 bases, with 17 bases between the two germline ends. This CDR3 reads CASSPIGGPHYNEQFF. The CDR3 bases are TGTGCCAGCAGTCCAATAGGAGGGCCGCACTACAATGAGCAGTTCTTC.

Only a few counts were recorded for this clonotype. CDR3 sequence: CASSLVRGSYEQYF. In nucleotides, the CDR3 is TGTGCCAGCAGCTTAGTCAGGGGTAGCTACGAGCAGTACTTC. The J gene is TRBJ2-7, the V gene TRBV7-6; TRBD1 is a possible D gene (6 bases). V was clipped by 1 base and J by 3 bases, with 10 bases between them. From germline, CDR1 is SGHVS and CDR2 FNYEAQ. The CDR3 spans 14 residues.